This TCR beta chain originates from a study of T-cell reconstitution after alpha-beta-depleted transplantation in children. General study findings and limits: Surviving recipient cells, namely T cells and thymic progenitors, were the source of high day-60 TCRbeta diversity in some patients. T-cell numbers and diversity one year post-transplant derived largely from freshly generated T cells.

Note on this clonotype: Its specificity is unknown.

The authors prepared the TCRbeta library with unique molecular identifiers. One entry per CDR3 protein results from TCRdb running MiXCR on the PCR reads. The sample records fewer than 550,000 distinct CDR3 sequences, under 20% being singletons. Germline values: CDR1 ENHRY, CDR2 SYGVKD. With 6 bases clipped from V and 2 bases from J, the junction kept 7 bases outside the gene matches. The CDR3 has 16 amino acids. Sequencing used PBMCs, mostly from graft donor cells, obtained 360 days after TCRalphabeta/CD19-depleted stem cell transplant. This clonotype originated in a boy under two years old who had a stem cell transplant for Wiskott-Aldrich syndrome, so the T cells may come from the graft donor. This rearrangement joins TRBV10-3 to TRBJ2-2, with 9 bases lining up with TRBD1. Written as DNA, the CDR3 is TGTGCCATCAGCCGAACAGGGGGCGGTAACACCGGGGAGCTGTTTTTT. This translates into CAISRTGGGNTGELFF.